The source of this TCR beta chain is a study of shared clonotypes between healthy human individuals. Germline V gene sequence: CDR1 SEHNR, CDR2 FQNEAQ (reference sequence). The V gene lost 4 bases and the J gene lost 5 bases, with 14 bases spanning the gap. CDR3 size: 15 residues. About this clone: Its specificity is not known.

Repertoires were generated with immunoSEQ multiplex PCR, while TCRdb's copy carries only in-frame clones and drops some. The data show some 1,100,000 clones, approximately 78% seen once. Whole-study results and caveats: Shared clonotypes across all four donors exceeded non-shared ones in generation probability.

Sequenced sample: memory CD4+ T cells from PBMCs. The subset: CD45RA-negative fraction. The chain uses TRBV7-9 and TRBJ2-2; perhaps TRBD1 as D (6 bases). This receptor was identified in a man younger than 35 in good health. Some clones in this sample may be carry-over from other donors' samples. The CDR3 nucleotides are TGTGCCAGCAGCTCGATGGCAGGGGTAACCGGGGAGCTGTTTTTT. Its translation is CASSSMAGVTGELFF.